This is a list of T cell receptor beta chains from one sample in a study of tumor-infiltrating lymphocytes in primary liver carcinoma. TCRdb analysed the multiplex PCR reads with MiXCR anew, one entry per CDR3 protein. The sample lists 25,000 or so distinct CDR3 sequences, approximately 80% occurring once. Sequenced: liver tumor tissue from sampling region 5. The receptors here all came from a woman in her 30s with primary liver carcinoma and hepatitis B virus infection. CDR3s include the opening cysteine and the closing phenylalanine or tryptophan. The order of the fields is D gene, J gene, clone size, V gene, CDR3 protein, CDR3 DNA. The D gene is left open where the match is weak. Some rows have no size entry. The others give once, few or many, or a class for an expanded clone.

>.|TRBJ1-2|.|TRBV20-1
CSASPEGRGGYTF
TGCAGTGCGAGCCCCGAAGGACGGGGAGGCTACACCTTC
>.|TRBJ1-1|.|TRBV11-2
CASSARDMGRKRWSDAEAFF
TGTGCCAGCAGTGCTCGGGACATGGGGCGCAAGAGGTGGAGTGACGCTGAAGCTTTCTTT
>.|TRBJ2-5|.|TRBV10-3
CAIIESATRRETQHF
TGTGCCATCATTGAGTCGGCTACCAGACGAGAGACCCAGCACTTC
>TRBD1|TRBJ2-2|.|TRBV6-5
CASNQRTGFTGELFF
TGTGCTAGCAATCAGCGGACAGGGTTCACCGGAGAGCTGTTTTTT
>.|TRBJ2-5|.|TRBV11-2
CGSSLWLETQYF
TGTGGCAGTAGCTTATGGTTAGAGACCCAGTACTTC
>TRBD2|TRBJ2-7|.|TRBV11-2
CASSAPGLHYEQYF
TGCGCCAGCAGTGCGCCGGGACTACACTACGAGCAGTACTTC
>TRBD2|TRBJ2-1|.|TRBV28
CASSVGLRNNELFF
TGTGCCAGCAGTGTGGGACTAAGGAACAATGAGCTGTTCTTC
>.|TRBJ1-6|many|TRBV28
CASSFSHRGSSPLHF
TGTGCCAGCAGTTTTTCCCATAGGGGGAGTTCACCCCTCCACTTT
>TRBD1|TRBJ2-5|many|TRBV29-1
CSVLPDRQGGETQYF
TGCAGCGTCCTCCCAGATAGACAGGGGGGCGAGACCCAGTACTTC
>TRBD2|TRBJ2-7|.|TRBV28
CTSSSPWLAGINEQYF
TGTACTAGCAGTTCGCCTTGGCTAGCGGGAATCAACGAGCAGTACTTC
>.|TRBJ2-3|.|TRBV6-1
CVSSPLVGATDTQYF
TGTGTTAGCAGTCCCTTAGTGGGAGCCACAGATACGCAGTATTTT
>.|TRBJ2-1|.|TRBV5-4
CASGPEGGGPYEQFF
TGTGCCAGCGGCCCAGAGGGGGGAGGTCCTTATGAGCAGTTCTTC
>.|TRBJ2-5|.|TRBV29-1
CSVETGRGVRETLHF
TGCAGCGTTGAAACCGGAAGGGGAGTAAGGGAGACCCTACACTTC
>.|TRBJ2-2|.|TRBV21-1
CASSKNDRARTGELFF
TGTGCCAGCAGCAAGAATGACAGGGCCCGAACCGGGGAGCTGTTTTTT
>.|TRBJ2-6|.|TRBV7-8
CDSSLLGLDFSGANVLTF
TGTGATAGCAGCTTATTGGGGTTGGACTTCTCTGGGGCCAACGTCCTGACTTTC
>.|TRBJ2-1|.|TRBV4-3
CASNHRELVNDQFF
TGCGCCAGCAACCACAGAGAGTTGGTCAATGACCAGTTCTTC
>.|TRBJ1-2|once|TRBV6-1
CASSEAQGFRYGYTF
TGTGCCAGCAGTGAAGCGCAGGGGTTTCGGTATGGCTACACCTTC
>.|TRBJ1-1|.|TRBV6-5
CASGYEDSGRGTEAFF
TGTGCCAGCGGTTACGAGGACAGCGGAAGAGGAACTGAAGCTTTCTTT
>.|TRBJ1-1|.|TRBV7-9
CASIHTPGQTNTEAFF
TGTGCCAGCATCCATACCCCCGGACAGACGAACACTGAAGCTTTCTTT
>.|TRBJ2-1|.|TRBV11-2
CASCLFYGSNEQFF
TGTGCCAGCTGCTTATTTTATGGGTCCAATGAGCAGTTCTTC
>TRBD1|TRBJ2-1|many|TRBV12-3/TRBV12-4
CASSTDRGNEQFF
TGTGCCAGCAGCACGGACAGGGGTAATGAGCAGTTCTTC
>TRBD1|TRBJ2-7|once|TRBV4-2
CASSREHLGQGGPREQYF
TGTGCCAGTAGCCGGGAACACTTAGGACAGGGGGGACCGCGCGAGCAGTACTTC
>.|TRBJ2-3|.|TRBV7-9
CASRSARGVSTDTQYF
TGCGCCAGCAGGTCGGCGCGAGGGGTTAGCACAGATACGCAGTATTTT
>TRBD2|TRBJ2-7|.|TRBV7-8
CAGSSRLAGSTEQYF
TGTGCCGGCAGCTCCCGACTAGCAGGATCTACCGAGCAGTACTTC
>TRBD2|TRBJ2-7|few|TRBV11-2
CASVLPSGYEHYF
TGTGCTAGCGTCCTGCCTAGCGGATATGAGCACTACTTC
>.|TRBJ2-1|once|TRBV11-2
CASSSFYESNEPFF
TGTGCCAGCAGCTCTTTTTATGAGTCCAATGAGCCTTTCTTC
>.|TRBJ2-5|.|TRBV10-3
CAISGSATKQETQYF
TGTGCCATCAGTGGGTCGGCTACCAAACAAGAAACCCAGTACTTC
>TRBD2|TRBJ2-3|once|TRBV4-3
CASSQDPLTSGRAVTTDTRYF
TGCGCCAGCAGCCAAGACCCCTTAACTAGCGGGAGGGCCGTGACGACAGATACGCGATATTTT
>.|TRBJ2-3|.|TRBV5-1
CDSSLAPPADTQFF
TGCGACAGCAGCTTGGCCCCGCCGGCAGATACACAGTTTTTT
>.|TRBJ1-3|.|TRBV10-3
CSISEPVSGNTIYF
TGTAGCATCAGTGAGCCAGTTTCTGGAAACACCATATATTTT
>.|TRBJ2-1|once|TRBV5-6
CASSLGPANNEQFF
TGTGCCAGCAGCTTAGGACCAGCCAACAATGAGCAGTTCTTC
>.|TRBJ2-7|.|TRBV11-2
CASSVTGGGSWSYEQYF
TGTGCTAGCAGTGTCACAGGAGGGGGCTCTTGGAGCTACGAGCAGTACTTC
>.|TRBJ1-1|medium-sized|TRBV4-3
CASSQDPGSPAFF
TGCGCCAGCAGCCAAGATCCGGGGTCTCCAGCTTTCTTT
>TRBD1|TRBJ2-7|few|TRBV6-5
CASSPSRDRVEQYF
TGTGCCAGCAGTCCATCCCGGGACAGGGTGGAGCAGTACTTC
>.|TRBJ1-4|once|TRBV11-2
CANSLWGGKLFF
TGTGCCAACAGCCTCTGGGGGGGAAAGCTGTTTTTT
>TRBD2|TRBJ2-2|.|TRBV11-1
CTRSRVMAGVSGKLFF
TGTACCAGAAGCAGGGTTATGGCGGGAGTGTCCGGGAAGCTGTTTTTT
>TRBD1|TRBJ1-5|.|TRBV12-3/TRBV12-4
CASSRSDTGTDQPQHF
TGTGCCAGCAGCCGATCAGATACGGGGACAGATCAGCCCCAGCATTTT
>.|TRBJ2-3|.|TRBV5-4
CASRVDGHPPPTDTRYF
TGTGCCAGCAGGGTAGACGGACACCCTCCACCCACAGATACGCGGTACTTT
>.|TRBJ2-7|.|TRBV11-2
CPSSTTGGGSWTYEQYF
TGTCCCAGTAGTACCACAGGAGGGGGCTCTTGGACCTACGAGCAGTACTTC
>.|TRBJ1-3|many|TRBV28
CASRVRAGNTIYF
TGTGCCAGCAGAGTCAGGGCTGGAAACACCATATATTTT
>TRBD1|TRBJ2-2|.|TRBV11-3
CASSSYRGPQELLF
TGTGCCAGCAGCTCCTACAGGGGGCCCCAGGAGCTGCTTTTT
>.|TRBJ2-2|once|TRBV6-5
CASSYTPRVRSGTGELFF
TGTGCCAGCAGTTACACCCCAAGGGTCAGGAGCGGCACCGGGGAGCTGTTTTTT
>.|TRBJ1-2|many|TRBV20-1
CSTRDDSNKDGYTF
TGCAGTACTAGAGATGACAGTAACAAGGATGGCTACACCTTC